The T cell receptor beta chain under discussion was sequenced for a study of a mutant IDH1 vaccine in newly diagnosed glioma (dated by TCRdb to 2020 to 2023). Notes on the research overall: Patients were given eight vaccinations, in weeks 1, 3, 5, 7, 11, 15, 19 and 23, which matched visits V03 through V10. Vaccination started 4-6 weeks after radiotherapy alone, or was given together with temozolomide cycles in the groups whose treatment included chemotherapy. Before enrollment, patients had received standard therapy of radiotherapy alone, temozolomide alone, or radiochemotherapy with temozolomide; most received the combination. Longitudinal TCRB deep sequencing was performed for fewer than 30 treated patients wherever samples were available for exploratory analyses. Of the roughly 30 treated patients, 62.5% were male and about 40% were female, and a mean age of roughly 40 years was recorded. Six visits were used for peripheral blood collection: V03 (baseline), V05, V07, V10, V12 and V13.

Trimming takes 2 bases from V and 6 bases from J, and the germline ends sit 12 bases apart. In the germline V gene (reference sequence), CDR1 corresponds to MNHNY and CDR2 to SVGAGI. The CDR3 runs 14 amino acids, cysteine and phenylalanine included. Left in the record is the CDR3 DNA by itself, 42 bases read in frame from the first base. What the research found in general, with its limitations: Immune responses induced by the vaccine were seen in around 94% of patients across multiple MHC alleles. Selection of PBMC samples for TCRB deep sequencing was based on availability. No apparent relationship was observed between pseudoprogression and alterations in the top peripheral T cell clonotypes detected by TCRB sequencing. The authors noted that analyses of patient blood samples could not be reproduced because of sample limitations.

Libraries were made using the immunoSEQ multiplex PCR assay. Rearranged TCR beta chain sequences were amplified with the hsTCRB Kit following the manufacturer's protocol. Sequencing of TCRB libraries was carried out on an Illumina MiSeq. As for the authors' bioinformatics: Demultiplexing, trimming and gene mapping were performed with the kit vendor's proprietary platform. In TCRdb, the immuneACCESS table is reduced to in-frame sequences with V and J assigned. These tables do not hold every clone; where another copy was compared, an unresolved V gene accounts for under half, and the others remain unexplained. The V and J calls and the clone size are those of that table, but D and trimming were determined from the DNA. The sample table lists tens of thousands of clones, about 91% of them with a count of one. The ten largest clones add up to around 3.9% of the sample. With respect to this clone: It lacks a known antigen. No much larger clone exists at a distance of one base, and base qualities are not known.

The sample's time point label is to be understood as: week 23, last vaccination. Each vaccine dose was 300 ug of a 20-mer mutant IDH1 peptide in Montanide, given subcutaneously with topical imiquimod. All donors had newly diagnosed IDH1-mutant astrocytomas of WHO grade 3 or 4 that showed loss of nuclear ATRX. The samples were drawn from NOA16, a multicentre, single-arm, open-label phase I trial in Germany that tested a mutant IDH1 peptide vaccine in humans for the first time. Genomic DNA for TCRB sequencing was extracted from EDTA blood using the DNeasy Blood and Tissue Kit. This sequence uses TRBV6-6 and TRBJ2-3, with the D gene call left open. The sequences come from PBMCs, collected from a glioma patient whose treatment included an IDH1 peptide vaccine. The source of this sequence is a man aged 45-65 years with glioma. The sequenced DNA: TGTGCCAGCAGTTACCGGGCTCTGTTTGATACGCAGTATTTT. This translates into CASSYRALFDTQYF.